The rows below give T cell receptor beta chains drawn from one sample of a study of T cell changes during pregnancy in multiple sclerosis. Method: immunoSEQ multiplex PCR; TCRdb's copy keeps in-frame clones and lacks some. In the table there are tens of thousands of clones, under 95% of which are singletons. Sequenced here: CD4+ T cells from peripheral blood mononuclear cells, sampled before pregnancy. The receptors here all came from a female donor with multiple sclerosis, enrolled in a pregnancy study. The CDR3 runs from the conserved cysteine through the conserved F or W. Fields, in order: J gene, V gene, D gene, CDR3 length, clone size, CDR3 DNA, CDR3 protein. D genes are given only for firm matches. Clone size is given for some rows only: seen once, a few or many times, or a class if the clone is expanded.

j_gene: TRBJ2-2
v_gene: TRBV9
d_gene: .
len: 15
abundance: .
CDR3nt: TGTGCCAGCAGCGTAGGAATAGCAAACACCGGGGAGCTGTTTTTT
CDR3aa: CASSVGIANTGELFF

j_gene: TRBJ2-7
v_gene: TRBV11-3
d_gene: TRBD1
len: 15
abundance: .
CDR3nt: TGTGCCAGCAGCTTGGGGACAGGGGGTTTCTACGAGCAGTACTTC
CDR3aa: CASSLGTGGFYEQYF

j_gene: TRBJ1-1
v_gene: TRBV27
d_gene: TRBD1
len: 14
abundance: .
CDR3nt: TGTGCCAGCAAACCCGTGACAGGGGTTACTGAAGCTTTCTTT
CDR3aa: CASKPVTGVTEAFF

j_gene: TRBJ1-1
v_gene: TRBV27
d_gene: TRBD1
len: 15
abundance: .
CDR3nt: TGTGCCAGCAGTTTAGGGACAGGCTTATACACTGAAGCTTTCTTT
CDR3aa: CASSLGTGLYTEAFF

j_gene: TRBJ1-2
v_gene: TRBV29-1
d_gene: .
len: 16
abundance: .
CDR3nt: TGCAGCGTTCGGGGCCTGGAGCAGGGGCTTGATTATGGCTACACCTTC
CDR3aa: CSVRGLEQGLDYGYTF

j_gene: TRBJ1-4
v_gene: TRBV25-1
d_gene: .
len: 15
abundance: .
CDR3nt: TGTGCCAGCAGTGCGAGTAGCTCGGCTAATGAAAAACTGTTTTTT
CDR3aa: CASSASSSANEKLFF

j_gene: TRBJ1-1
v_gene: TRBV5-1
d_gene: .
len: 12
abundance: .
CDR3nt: TGCGCCAGCAGCGCCGGGGTAGGGGAAGCTTTCTTT
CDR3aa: CASSAGVGEAFF

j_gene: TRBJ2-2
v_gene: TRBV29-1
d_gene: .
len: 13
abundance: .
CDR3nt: TGCAGCGTTGTCACAGGCTCAACCGGGGAGCTGTTTTTT
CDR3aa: CSVVTGSTGELFF

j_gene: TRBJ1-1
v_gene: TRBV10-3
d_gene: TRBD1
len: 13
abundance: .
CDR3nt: TGTGCCATCTCTAAGGGGACAGAAGATGAAGCTTTCTTT
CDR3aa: CAISKGTEDEAFF

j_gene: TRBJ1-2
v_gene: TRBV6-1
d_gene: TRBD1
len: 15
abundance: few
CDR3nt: TGTGCCAGCAGAGGGGCAGGGGGCATCGACTATGGCTACACCTTC
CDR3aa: CASRGAGGIDYGYTF

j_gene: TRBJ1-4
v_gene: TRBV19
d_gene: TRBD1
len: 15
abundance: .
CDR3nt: TGTGCCAGTAGTAACTCGGGACAGGGGGATGAAAAACTGTTTTTT
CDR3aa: CASSNSGQGDEKLFF

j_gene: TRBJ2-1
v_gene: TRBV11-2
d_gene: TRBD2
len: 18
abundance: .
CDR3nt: TGTGCCAGCAGACGCCGACTAGCGGGGGAAAGCTCCTACAATGAGCAGTTCTTC
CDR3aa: CASRRRLAGESSYNEQFF

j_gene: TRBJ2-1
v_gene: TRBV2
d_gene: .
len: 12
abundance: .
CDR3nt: TGTGCCAGCTATTCAGGTAACAATGAGCAGTTCTTC
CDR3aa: CASYSGNNEQFF

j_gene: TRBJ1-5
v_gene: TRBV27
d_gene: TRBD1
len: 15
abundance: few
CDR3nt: TGTGCCAGCAGTTCGACAGGGTATAGCAATCAGCCCCAGCATTTT
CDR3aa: CASSSTGYSNQPQHF

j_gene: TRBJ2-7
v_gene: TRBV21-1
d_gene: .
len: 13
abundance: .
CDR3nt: TGTGCCGGCACACCTGGACAGGGGGTCGAGCAGTACTTC
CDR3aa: CAGTPGQGVEQYF

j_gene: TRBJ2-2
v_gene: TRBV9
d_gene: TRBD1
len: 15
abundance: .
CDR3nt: TGTGCCAGCAGCGTAGTAGGGGGCGAAACCGGGGAGCTGTTTTTT
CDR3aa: CASSVVGGETGELFF

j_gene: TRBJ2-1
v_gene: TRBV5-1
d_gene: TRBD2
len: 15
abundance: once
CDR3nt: TGCGCCAGCAGCTTGGATAGCGGGAGGAAGTTTGAGCAGTTCTTC
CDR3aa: CASSLDSGRKFEQFF

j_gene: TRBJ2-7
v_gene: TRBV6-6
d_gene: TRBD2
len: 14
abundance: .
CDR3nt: TGTGCCACCCAGACTAGCGGGAAAAGCTACGAGCAGTACTTC
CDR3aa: CATQTSGKSYEQYF

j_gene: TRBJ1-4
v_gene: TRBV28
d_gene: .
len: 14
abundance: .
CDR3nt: .
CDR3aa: CASSFFGQGEKLFF

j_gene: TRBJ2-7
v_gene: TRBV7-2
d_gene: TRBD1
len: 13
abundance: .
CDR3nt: TGTGCCAGCAGCTGGGGGACAGGGCGAGAGCAGTACTTC
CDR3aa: CASSWGTGREQYF

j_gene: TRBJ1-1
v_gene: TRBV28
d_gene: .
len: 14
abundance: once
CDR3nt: TGTGCCAGCAGGTCGCCAGGGGATTGGACTGAAGCTTTCTTT
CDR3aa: CASRSPGDWTEAFF

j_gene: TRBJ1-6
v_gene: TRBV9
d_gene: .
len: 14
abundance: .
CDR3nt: TGTGCCAGCAGCGTAGCCCGTACGGGTTCACCCCTCCACTTT
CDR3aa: CASSVARTGSPLHF

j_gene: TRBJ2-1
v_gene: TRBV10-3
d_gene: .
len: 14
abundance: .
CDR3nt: TGTGCCATCATGGGGGGGGCGGGCTACAATGAGCAGTTCTTC
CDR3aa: CAIMGGAGYNEQFF

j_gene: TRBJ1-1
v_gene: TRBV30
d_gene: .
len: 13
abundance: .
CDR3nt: TGTGCCTGGAGTCCAATCATTGTCACTGAAGCTTTCTTT
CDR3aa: CAWSPIIVTEAFF

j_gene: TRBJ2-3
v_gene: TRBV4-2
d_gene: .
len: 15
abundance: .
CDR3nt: TGTGCCAGCAGCCCCCACTCTCGAATCACAGATACGCAGTATTTT
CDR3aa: CASSPHSRITDTQYF

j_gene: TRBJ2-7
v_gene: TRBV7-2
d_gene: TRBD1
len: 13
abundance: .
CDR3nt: TGTGCCAGCAGCTTAGGGACGGGGGGACAGGGGTACTTC
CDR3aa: CASSLGTGGQGYF

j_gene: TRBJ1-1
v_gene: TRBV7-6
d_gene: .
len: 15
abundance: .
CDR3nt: TGTGCCAGCAGCTTAGTTCAGGGTCTGGGGTCTGAAGCTTTCTTT
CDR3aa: CASSLVQGLGSEAFF

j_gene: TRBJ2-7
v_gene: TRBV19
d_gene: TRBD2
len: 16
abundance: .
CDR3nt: TGTGCCAGTAGTAGGAAGACTAGCGGGGGATCCTACGAGCAGTACTTC
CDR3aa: CASSRKTSGGSYEQYF

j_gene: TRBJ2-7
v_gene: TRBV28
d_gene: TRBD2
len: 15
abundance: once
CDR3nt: TGTGCCAGCAGTTTAGCGACTAGCGGGACGTACGAGCAGTACTTC
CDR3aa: CASSLATSGTYEQYF

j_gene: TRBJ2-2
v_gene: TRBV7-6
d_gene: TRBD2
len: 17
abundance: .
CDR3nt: TGTGCCAGCAGCTTAGCAGGACTAGCGGGGGGCACCGGGGAGCTGTTTTTT
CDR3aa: CASSLAGLAGGTGELFF

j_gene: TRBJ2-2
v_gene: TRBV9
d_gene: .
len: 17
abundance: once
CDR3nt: TGTGCCAGCAGCGTAAATCCTCCAGGCGCGAACACCGGGGAGCTGTTTTTT
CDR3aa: CASSVNPPGANTGELFF

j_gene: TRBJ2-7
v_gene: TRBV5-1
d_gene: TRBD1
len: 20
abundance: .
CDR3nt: TGCGCCAGCAGCCGAACCGAGGGACAGGGGGGTCTGCGGAGCTCCTACGAGCAGTACTTC
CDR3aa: CASSRTEGQGGLRSSYEQYF

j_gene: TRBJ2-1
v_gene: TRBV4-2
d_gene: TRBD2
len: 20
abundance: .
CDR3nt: TGTGCCAGCAGCCCCGTAGGGGCGGGAGGTTCCGTTTCGAGCTACAATGAGCAGTTCTTC
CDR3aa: CASSPVGAGGSVSSYNEQFF

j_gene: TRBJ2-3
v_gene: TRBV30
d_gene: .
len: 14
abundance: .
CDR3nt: TGTGCCTGGGACCGGGACACGGGCACAGATACGCAGTATTTT
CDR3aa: CAWDRDTGTDTQYF

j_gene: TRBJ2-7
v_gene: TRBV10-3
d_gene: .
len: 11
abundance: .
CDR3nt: TGTGCCACCAAGGACAGCTACGAGCAGTACTTC
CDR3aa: CATKDSYEQYF

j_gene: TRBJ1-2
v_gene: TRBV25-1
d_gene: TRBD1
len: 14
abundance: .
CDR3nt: TGTGCCAGCAGTGAGATTGGACAGGGGAATGGCTACACCTTC
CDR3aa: CASSEIGQGNGYTF

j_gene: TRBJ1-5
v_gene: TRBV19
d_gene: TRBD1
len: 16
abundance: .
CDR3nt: TGTGCCAGTAGTAAGACCGTTACAGGGGCCAATCAGCCCCAGCATTTT
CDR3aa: CASSKTVTGANQPQHF